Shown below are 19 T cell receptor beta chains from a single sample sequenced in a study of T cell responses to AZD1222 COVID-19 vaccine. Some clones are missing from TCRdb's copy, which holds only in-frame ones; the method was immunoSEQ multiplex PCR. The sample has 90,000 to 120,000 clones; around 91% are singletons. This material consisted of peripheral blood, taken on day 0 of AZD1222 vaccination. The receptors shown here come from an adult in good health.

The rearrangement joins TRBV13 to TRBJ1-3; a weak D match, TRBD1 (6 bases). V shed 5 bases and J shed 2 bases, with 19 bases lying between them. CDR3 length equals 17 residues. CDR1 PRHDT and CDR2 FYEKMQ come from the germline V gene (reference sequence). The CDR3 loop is CASSNLGGPLAGNTIYF. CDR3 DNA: TGTGCCAGCAGCAACCTCGGGGGGCCTCTTGCTGGAAACACCATATATTTT.

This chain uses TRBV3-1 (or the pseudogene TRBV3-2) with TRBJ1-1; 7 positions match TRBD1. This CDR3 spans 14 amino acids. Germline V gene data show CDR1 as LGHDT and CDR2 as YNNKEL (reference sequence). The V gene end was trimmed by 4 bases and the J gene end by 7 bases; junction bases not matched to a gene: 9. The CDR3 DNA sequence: TGTGCCAGCAGCCGTCGGACAGGCAAGCTTGAAGCTTTCTTT. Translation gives CASSRRTGKLEAFF.

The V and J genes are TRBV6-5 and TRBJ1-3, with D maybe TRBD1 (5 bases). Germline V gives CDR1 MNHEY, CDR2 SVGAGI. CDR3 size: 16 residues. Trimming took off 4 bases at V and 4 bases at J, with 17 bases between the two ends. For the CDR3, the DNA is TGTGCCAGCAGTTCTCTCGCTTCAGGGTTAGGAAACACCATATATTTT. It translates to CASSSLASGLGNTIYF.

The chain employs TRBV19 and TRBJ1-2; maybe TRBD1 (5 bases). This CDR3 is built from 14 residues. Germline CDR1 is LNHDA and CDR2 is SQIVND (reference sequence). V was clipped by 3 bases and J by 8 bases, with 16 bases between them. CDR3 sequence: CASSIPGRVRGYTF. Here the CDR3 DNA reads TGTGCCAGTAGTATTCCTGGCAGGGTTCGGGGCTACACCTTC.

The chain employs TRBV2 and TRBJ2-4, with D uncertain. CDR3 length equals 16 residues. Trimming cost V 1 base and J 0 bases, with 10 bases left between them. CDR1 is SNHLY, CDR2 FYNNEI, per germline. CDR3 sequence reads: CASSEDRALAKNIQYF. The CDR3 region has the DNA TGTGCCAGCAGTGAAGATCGCGCATTAGCCAAAAACATTCAGTACTTC.

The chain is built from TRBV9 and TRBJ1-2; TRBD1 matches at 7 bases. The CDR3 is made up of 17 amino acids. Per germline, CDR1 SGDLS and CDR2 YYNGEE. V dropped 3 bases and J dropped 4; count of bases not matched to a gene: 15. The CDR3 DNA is TGTGCCAGCAGCGAGACCGGGACAGCGATAAGGATCTATGGCTACACCTTC. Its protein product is CASSETGTAIRIYGYTF.

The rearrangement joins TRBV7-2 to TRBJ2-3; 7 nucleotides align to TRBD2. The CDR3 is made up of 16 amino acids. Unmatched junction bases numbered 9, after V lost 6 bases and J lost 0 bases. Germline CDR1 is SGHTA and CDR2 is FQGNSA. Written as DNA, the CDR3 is TGTGCCAGCAGGCGAGGAGCGGGGCTGAGCACAGATACGCAGTATTTT. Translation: CASRRGAGLSTDTQYF.

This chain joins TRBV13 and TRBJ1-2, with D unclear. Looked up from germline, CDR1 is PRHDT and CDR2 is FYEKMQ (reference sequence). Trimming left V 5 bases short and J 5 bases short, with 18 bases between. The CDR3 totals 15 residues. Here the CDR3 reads CASSPRRGVTYGYTF. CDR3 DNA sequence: TGTGCCAGCAGCCCCCGACGGGGAGTGACGTATGGCTACACCTTC.

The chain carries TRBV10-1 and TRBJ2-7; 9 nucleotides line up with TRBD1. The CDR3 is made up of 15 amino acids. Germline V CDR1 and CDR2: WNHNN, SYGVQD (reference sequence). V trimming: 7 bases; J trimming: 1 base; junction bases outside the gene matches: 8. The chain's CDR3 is CASKYGTGTSYEQYF. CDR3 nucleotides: TGCGCCAGCAAGTATGGGACAGGGACGTCCTACGAGCAGTACTTC.

The CDR3 here is CASSSGGASTDTQYF. As DNA, the CDR3 is TGTGCCAGTAGTAGCGGGGGGGCCAGCACAGATACGCAGTATTTT. This chain connects TRBV19 to TRBJ2-3; 9 bases align to TRBD2. Germline trimming cut 4 bases from V and 0 bases from J; bases unmatched to any gene: 2. Germline V gene sequence: CDR1 LNHDA, CDR2 SQIVND (reference sequence). The CDR3 extends over 15 amino acids.

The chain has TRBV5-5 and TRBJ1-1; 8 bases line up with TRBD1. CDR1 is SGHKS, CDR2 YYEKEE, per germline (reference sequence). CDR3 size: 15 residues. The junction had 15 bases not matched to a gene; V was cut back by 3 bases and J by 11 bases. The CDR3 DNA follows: TGTGCCAGCAGCTCGGGCCTGAGACAGGGGCTAGGGGCTTTCTTT. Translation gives CASSSGLRQGLGAFF.

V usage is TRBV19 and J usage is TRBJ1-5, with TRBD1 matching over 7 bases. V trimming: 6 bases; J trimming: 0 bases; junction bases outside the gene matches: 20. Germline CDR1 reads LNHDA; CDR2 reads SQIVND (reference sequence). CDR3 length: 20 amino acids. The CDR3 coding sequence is TGTGCCAGTAGCCTTTTCCGGGACAGAAGGGGAGATTATAGCAATCAGCCCCAGCATTTT. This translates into CASSLFRDRRGDYSNQPQHF.

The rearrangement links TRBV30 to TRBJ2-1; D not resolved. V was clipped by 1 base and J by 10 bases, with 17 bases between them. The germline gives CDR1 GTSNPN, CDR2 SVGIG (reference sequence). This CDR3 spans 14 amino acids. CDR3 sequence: CAWSDDLDVDEQFF. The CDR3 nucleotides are TGTGCCTGGAGTGATGACTTAGACGTCGACGAGCAGTTCTTC. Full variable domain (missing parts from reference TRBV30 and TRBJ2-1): SQTIHQWPATLVQPVGSPLSLECTVEGTSNPNLYWYRQAAGRGLQLLFYSVGIGQISSEVPQNLSASRPQDRQFILSSKKLLLSDSGFYLCAWSDDLDVDEQFFGPGTRLTVL.

The CDR3, as DNA: TGCGCCAGCAGTCAACTAGACAGGGGGCTTGGAGGCTACACCTTC. Translated: CASSQLDRGLGGYTF. The V gene is TRBV23-1, the J gene TRBJ1-2, with TRBD1 identical over 10 bases. TRBV23-1 is labeled an ORF, and its function is uncertain. J gave up 8 bases and V 2 bases, and 8 bases lay outside the gene matches. This CDR3 is built from 15 residues.

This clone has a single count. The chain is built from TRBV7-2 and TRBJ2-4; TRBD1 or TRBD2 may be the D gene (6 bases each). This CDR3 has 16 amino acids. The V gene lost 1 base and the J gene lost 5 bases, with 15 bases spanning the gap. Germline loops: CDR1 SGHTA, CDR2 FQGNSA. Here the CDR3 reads CASSLGGAGRQNIQYF. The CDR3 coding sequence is TGTGCCAGCAGCTTAGGGGGGGCCGGTCGTCAAAACATTCAGTACTTC.

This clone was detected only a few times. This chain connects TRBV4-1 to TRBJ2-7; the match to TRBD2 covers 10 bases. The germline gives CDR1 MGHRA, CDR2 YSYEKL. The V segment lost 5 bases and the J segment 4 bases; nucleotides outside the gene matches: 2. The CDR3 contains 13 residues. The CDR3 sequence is CASSRAGGYEQYF. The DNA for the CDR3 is TGCGCCAGCAGCAGAGCGGGGGGGTACGAGCAGTACTTC.

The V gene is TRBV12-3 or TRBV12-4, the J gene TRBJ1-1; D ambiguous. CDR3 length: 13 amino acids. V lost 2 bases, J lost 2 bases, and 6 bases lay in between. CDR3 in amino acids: CASSLTANTEAFF. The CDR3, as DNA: TGTGCCAGCAGTTTAACAGCAAACACTGAAGCTTTCTTT.

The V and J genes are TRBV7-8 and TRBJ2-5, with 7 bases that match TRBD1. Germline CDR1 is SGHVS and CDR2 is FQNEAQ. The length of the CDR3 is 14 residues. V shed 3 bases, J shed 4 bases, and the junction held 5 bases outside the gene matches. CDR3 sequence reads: CASSFQGVGETQYF. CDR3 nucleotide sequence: TGTGCCAGCAGCTTCCAGGGGGTTGGAGAGACCCAGTACTTC.

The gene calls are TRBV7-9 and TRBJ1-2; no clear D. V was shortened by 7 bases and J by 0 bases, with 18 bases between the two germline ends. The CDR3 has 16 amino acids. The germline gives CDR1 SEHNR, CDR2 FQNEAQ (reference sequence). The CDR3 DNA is TGTGCCAGCAACGACGGGAGGTTTGTCTCTAACTATGGCTACACCTTC. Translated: CASNDGRFVSNYGYTF.